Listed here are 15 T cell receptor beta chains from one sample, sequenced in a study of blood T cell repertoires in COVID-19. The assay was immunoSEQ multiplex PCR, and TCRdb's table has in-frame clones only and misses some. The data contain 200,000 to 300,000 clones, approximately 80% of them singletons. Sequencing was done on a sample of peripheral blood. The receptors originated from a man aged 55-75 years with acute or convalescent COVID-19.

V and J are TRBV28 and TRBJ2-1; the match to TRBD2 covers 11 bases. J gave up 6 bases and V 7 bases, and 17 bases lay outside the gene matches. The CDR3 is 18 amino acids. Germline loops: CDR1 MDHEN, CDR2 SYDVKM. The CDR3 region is CASIGTSGSPSPLNEQFF. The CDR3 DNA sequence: TGTGCCAGCATCGGAACTAGCGGGAGCCCGTCCCCTCTCAATGAGCAGTTCTTC.

The CDR3 DNA reads TGTGCCATCAACTCAGGACTAGCGGGGGGGCAGGAGACCCAGTACTTC. Residues: CAINSGLAGGQETQYF. The V call is TRBV10-3, the J call TRBJ2-5; 15 nucleotides match TRBD2. Unmatched junction bases numbered 8, after V lost 7 bases and J lost 5 bases. Germline V gene sequence: CDR1 ENHRY, CDR2 SYGVKD. CDR3 length: 16 residues.

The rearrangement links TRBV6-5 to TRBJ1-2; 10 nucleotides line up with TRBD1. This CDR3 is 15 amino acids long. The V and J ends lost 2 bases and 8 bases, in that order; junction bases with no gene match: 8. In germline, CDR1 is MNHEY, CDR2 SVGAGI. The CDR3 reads CASSYTDRGRQGYTF. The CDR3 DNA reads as TGTGCCAGCAGTTACACAGACAGGGGGCGTCAAGGCTACACCTTC.

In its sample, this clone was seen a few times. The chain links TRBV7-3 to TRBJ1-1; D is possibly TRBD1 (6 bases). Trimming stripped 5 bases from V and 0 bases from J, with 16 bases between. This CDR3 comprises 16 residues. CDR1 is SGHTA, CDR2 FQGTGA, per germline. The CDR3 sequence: CASSPTKDSLNTEAFF. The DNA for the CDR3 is TGTGCCAGCAGCCCAACCAAGGACAGCCTGAACACTGAAGCTTTCTTT.

The CDR3 region is CSVVGQGARNYGYTF. For the CDR3, the DNA is TGCAGCGTCGTGGGACAGGGGGCTAGGAACTATGGCTACACCTTC. The chain employs TRBV29-1 and TRBJ1-2; 12 bases align to TRBD1. The germline V gene encodes CDR1 SQVTM and CDR2 ANQGSEA. Germline trimming cut 6 bases from V and 2 bases from J; bases unmatched to any gene: 7. The CDR3 has 15 residues.

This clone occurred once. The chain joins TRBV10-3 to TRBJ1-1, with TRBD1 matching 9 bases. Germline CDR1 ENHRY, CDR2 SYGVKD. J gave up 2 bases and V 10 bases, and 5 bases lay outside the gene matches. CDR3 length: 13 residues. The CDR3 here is CATAGQGNTEAFF. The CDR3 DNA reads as TGTGCCACCGCGGGACAGGGTAACACTGAAGCTTTCTTT.

This CDR3 is CASSPGGPNTGELFF. CDR3 in DNA: TGCGCCAGCAGCCCAGGGGGCCCGAACACCGGGGAGCTGTTTTTT. The chain links TRBV5-1 to TRBJ2-2, with TRBD1 matching over 8 bases. The length of the CDR3 is 15 residues. V lost 4 bases, J lost 0 bases, and 2 bases stayed unmatched. The germline V gene encodes CDR1 SGHRS and CDR2 YFSETQ. Filled out from reference TRBV5-1 and TRBJ2-2, the complete variable domain reads KAGVTQTPRYLIKTRGQQVTLSCSPISGHRSVSWYQQTPGQGLQFLFEYFSETQRNKGNFPGRFSGRQFSNSRSEMNVSTLELGDSALYLCASSPGGPNTGELFFGEGSRLTVL.

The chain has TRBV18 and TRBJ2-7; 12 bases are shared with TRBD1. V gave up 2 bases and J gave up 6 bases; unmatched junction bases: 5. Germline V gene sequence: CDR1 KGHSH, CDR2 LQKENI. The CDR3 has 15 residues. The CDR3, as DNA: TGTGCCAGCTCACCAATGGGACAGGGGGCGGGCGAGCAGTACTTC. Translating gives CASSPMGQGAGEQYF.

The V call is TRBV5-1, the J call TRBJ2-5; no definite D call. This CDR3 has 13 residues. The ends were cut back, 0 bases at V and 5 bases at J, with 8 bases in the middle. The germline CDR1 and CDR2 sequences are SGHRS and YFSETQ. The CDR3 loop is CASSLVGVETQYF. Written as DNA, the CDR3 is TGCGCCAGCAGCTTGGTGGGCGTGGAGACCCAGTACTTC.

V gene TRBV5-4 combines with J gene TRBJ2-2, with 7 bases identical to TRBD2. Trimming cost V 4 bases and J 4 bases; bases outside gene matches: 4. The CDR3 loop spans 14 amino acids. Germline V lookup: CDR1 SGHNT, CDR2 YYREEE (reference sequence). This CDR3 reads CASSPLAATGELFF. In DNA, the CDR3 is TGTGCCAGCAGCCCCCTAGCGGCCACCGGGGAGCTGTTTTTT.

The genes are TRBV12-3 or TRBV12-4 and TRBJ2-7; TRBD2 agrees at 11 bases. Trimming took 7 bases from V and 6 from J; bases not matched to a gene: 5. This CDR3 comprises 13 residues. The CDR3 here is CASTPGTSGEQYF. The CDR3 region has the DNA TGTGCCAGCACACCAGGGACTAGCGGCGAGCAGTACTTC.

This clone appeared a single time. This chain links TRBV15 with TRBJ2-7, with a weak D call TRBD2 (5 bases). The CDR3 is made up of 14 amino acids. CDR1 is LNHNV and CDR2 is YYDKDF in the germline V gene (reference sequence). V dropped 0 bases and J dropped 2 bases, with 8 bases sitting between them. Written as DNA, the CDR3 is TGTGCCACCAGCAGAGAGGGGAGAACCTACGAGCAGTACTTC. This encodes CATSREGRTYEQYF. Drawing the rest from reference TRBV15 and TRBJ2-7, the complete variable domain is DAMVIQNPRYQVTQFGKPVTLSCSQTLNHNVMYWYQQKSSQAPKLLFHYYDKDFNNEADTPDNFQSRRPNTSFCFLDIRSPGLGDTAMYLCATSREGRTYEQYFGPGTRLTVT.

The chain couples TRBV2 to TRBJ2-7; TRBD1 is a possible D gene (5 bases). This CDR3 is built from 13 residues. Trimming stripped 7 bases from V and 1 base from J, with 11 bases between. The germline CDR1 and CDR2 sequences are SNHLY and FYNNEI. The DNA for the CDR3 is TGTGCCAGCATTCAGGGTGTGTCCTACGAGCAGTACTTC. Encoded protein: CASIQGVSYEQYF.

CDR3 bases: TGTGCCAGCAGCTCCTCTTTGCGGGAGGGAAATGAGCAGTTCTTC. Its translation is CASSSSLREGNEQFF. The chain links TRBV7-3 to TRBJ2-1; 9 bases fit TRBD2. CDR3 length equals 15 residues. J was trimmed by 7 bases and V by 4 bases; bases with no gene match: 8. Germline V gives CDR1 SGHTA, CDR2 FQGTGA.

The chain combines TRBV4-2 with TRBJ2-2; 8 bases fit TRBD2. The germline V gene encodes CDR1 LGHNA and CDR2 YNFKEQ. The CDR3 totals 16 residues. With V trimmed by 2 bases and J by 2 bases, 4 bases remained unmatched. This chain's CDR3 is CASSQRLALNTGELFF. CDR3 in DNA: TGTGCCAGCAGCCAACGACTAGCGCTAAACACCGGGGAGCTGTTTTTT.